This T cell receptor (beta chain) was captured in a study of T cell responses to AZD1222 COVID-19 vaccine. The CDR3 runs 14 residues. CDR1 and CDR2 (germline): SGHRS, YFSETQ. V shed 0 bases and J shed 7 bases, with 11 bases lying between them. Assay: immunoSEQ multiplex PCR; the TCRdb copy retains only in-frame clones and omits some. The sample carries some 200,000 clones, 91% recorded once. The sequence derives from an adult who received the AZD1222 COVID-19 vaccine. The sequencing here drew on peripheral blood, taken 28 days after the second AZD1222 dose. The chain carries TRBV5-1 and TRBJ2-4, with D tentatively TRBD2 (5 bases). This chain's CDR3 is CASSLGAGRNIQYF. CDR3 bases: TGCGCCAGCAGCTTGGGCGCGGGTCGGAACATTCAGTACTTC.